This is a list of T cell receptor beta chains from one sample in a study of OX40 agonist ivuxolimab in advanced cancers. Only in-frame clones appear in the TCRdb table, and some are missing; sequencing was by immunoSEQ multiplex PCR. This sample has about 6,500 clones, with roughly 77% found just once. Sequences were derived from CD4+ or CD8+ T cells sorted from blood, sampled in a trial of the OX40 agonist ivuxolimab. The receptors were gathered from an adult with an advanced solid tumor such as melanoma, head and neck, liver or kidney cancer. CDR3s include the opening cysteine and the closing phenylalanine or tryptophan. The D gene is left open where the match is weak. The listing skips clone size in some rows; elsewhere it reads once, few, many or a size class.

v_gene,abundance,j_gene,d_gene,CDR3nt,CDR3aa
TRBV7-8,-,TRBJ2-1,TRBD2,TGTGCCAGCAGCAAAAGTACAGGACTAGCGGGGGGTGGTTATGAGCAGTTCTTC,CASSKSTGLAGGGYEQFF
TRBV27,-,TRBJ1-5,TRBD1,TGTGCCAGCAGCCAAGGGGGCCCTTATAGCAATCAGCCCCAGCATTTT,CASSQGGPYSNQPQHF
TRBV9,-,TRBJ1-5,-,TGTGCCAGTAGCAGGGAGGGGGTTAGCAATCAGCCCCAGCATTTT,CASSREGVSNQPQHF
TRBV28,-,TRBJ2-1,TRBD1,TGTGCCAGCAGTCCCGGACAGGGAAACTACAATGAGCAGTTCTTC,CASSPGQGNYNEQFF
TRBV27,once,TRBJ2-7,-,TGTGCCAGCAGTTCCAAACAGGGCTACGAGCAGTACTTC,CASSSKQGYEQYF
TRBV4-3,-,TRBJ2-1,TRBD1,TGCGCCAGCAGCGCCAATAGATGGGACAGCCCTGTCTTC,CASSANRWDSPVF
TRBV19,-,TRBJ1-5,-,TGTGCCAGTCAGGGCTGGCTGACGGAAGGGCAGCCCCAGCATTTT,CASQGWLTEGQPQHF
TRBV4-1,-,TRBJ2-7,-,TGCGCCAGCAGCCAAGTACTGGGGTTCGGGGAGCAGTACTTC,CASSQVLGFGEQYF
TRBV9,few,TRBJ1-1,-,TGTGCCAGCAGCCCTTCCCGGGGTACCACTGAAGCTTTCTTT,CASSPSRGTTEAFF
TRBV27,-,TRBJ2-1,TRBD2,TGTGCCAGCAGTTCTAAACTAGCGCCCTACAATGAGCAGTTCTTC,CASSSKLAPYNEQFF
TRBV30,-,TRBJ1-2,TRBD1,TGTGCCTGGAGTGCCCGGACAGGGTGGATCTATGGCTACACCTTC,CAWSARTGWIYGYTF
TRBV9,-,TRBJ1-1,-,TGTGCCAGCAGCGTTTGGGCGTCACTGAACACTGAAGCTTTCTTT,CASSVWASLNTEAFF
TRBV6-5,-,TRBJ1-2,-,TGTGCCAGCAGTTGGACAGTCGGATATGGCTACACCTTC,CASSWTVGYGYTF
TRBV18,-,TRBJ2-2,TRBD1,TGTGCCAGCAACGACAGGGGTTACACCGGGGAGCTGTTTTTT,CASNDRGYTGELFF
TRBV6-4,-,TRBJ2-3,TRBD2,TGTGCCAGCAGTGACCTCCCCAGCGGGAGGCTAGGTACGCAGTATTTT,CASSDLPSGRLGTQYF
TRBV15,-,TRBJ1-4,-,TGTGCCACCAGCTCCGAGGGGATTAATGAAAAACTGTTTTTT,CATSSEGINEKLFF
TRBV10-2,-,TRBJ2-7,-,TGCGCCAGCAAGACTAGCTACGAGCAGTACTTC,CASKTSYEQYF
TRBV27,-,TRBJ2-5,-,TGTGCCAGCAGCCAGGGGCGAGAGACCCAGTACTTC,CASSQGRETQYF
TRBV7-9,few,TRBJ2-5,-,TGTGCCAGCAGCTTAGGGGCACAAGAGACCCAGTACTTC,CASSLGAQETQYF
TRBV5-8,-,TRBJ1-1,-,TGTGCCAGCAGCTTGGTACATTCCTCTAACACTGAAGCTTTCTTT,CASSLVHSSNTEAFF